The 26 T cell receptor beta chains below all came from one sample that was sequenced in a study of T cells in Graves' hyperthyroidism and ophthalmopathy. Researchers amplified the TCR beta CDR3 regions from RNA transcripts. A first-round RT-PCR of the TCR CDR3 used the HTBI primer set. Via MiXCR, TCRdb re-called the multiplex PCR reads, giving one row per CDR3 protein. Among approximately 610,000 distinct CDR3 sequences listed, over 12% were seen once. Sequenced: blood. The source of these receptors is a woman between 40 and 50 years old with Graves' ophthalmopathy.

The chain combines TRBV4-1 with TRBJ1-1; D is perhaps TRBD1 (6 bases). This CDR3 region has 13 residues. Trimming removed 1 base from V and 6 bases from J, with 9 bases in between. CDR1 is MGHRA, CDR2 YSYEKL, per germline. Here the CDR3 reads CASSQGTEPEAFF. The CDR3 DNA follows: TGCGCCAGCAGCCAAGGGACAGAACCTGAAGCTTTCTTT.

This clonotype has ten or more counts. This rearrangement joins TRBV27 to TRBJ1-2; D unclear. The CDR3 covers 13 residues. V was trimmed by 3 bases and J by 4 bases, leaving 9 bases between them. The germline V gene has CDR1 MNHEY and CDR2 SMNVEV (reference sequence). Here the CDR3 reads CASSFRETYGYTF. CDR3 DNA sequence: TGTGCCAGCAGTTTTAGGGAAACCTATGGCTACACCTTC.

The rearrangement links TRBV5-1 to TRBJ2-5; 8 bases match TRBD2. This CDR3 comprises 17 residues. Germline V gene lookup returns CDR1 SGHRS and CDR2 YFSETQ. V lost 4 bases and J lost 3; bases outside the gene matches: 14. CDR3 protein: CASSPFGRGRIKETQYF. Here the CDR3 DNA reads TGCGCCAGCAGCCCGTTTGGGCGCGGGAGGATTAAAGAGACCCAGTACTTC.

This clonotype has at least ten counts. No DNA is shown, since the ends of the CDR3 on it are uncertain; the CDR3 is the one TCRdb lists. This chain joins TRBV6-2 or TRBV6-3 and TRBJ2-5. Germline CDR1 reads MNHEY; CDR2 reads SVGEGT. The CDR3 spans 14 amino acids, including both terminal residues. CDR3 amino acids: CASSSSGNQETQYF.

In its sample, this clonotype was seen many times. V usage is TRBV28 and J usage is TRBJ2-5, with 9 bases identical to TRBD2. This CDR3 is 15 amino acids long. Germline V gives CDR1 MDHEN, CDR2 SYDVKM. V gave up 3 bases and J gave up 3 bases; unmatched junction bases: 5. The CDR3 here is CASSFLSSGKETQYF. DNA for the CDR3: TGTGCCAGCAGTTTTCTCTCTAGCGGGAAAGAGACCCAGTACTTC.

This clonotype was observed many times. V and J are TRBV12-3 or TRBV12-4 and TRBJ2-5; 9 bases agree with TRBD2. V lost 6 bases and J lost 2; bases outside the gene matches: 4. The CDR3 extends over 14 amino acids. CDR3 region: CASRRAGGQETQYF. The CDR3, as DNA: TGTGCCAGCAGACGGGCGGGAGGGCAAGAGACCCAGTACTTC.

The chain employs TRBV25-1 and TRBJ2-5; D may correspond to TRBD1 or TRBD2 (7 bases each). Germline values: CDR1 MGHDK, CDR2 SYGVNS. This CDR3 contains 17 residues. Trimming took 3 bases from V and 3 from J, leaving 20 bases between them. Here the CDR3 reads CASSESMGRGLKETQYF. CDR3 in DNA: TGTGCCAGCAGTGAGTCAATGGGGAGGGGGCTGAAAGAGACCCAGTACTTC.

V usage is TRBV20-1 and J usage is TRBJ2-7; 8 bases line up with TRBD2. The CDR3 runs 14 residues. J gave up 5 bases and V 6 bases, and 12 bases lay outside the gene matches. CDR1 is DFQATT, CDR2 SNEGSKA, per germline (reference sequence). CDR3 amino acids: CSAYSGVYDHEQYF. CDR3 DNA: TGCAGTGCCTATAGCGGGGTCTACGACCACGAGCAGTACTTC.

This clonotype was picked up one time. V is TRBV4-3 and J is TRBJ1-2, with TRBD1 identical over 9 bases. CDR3 size: 14 residues. Germline V gene lookup returns CDR1 LGHNA and CDR2 YSLEER. With 3 bases clipped from V and 1 base from J, the junction kept 0 bases outside the gene matches. The chain's CDR3 is CASSQTGGNYGYTF. The CDR3 bases are TGCGCCAGCAGCCAGACAGGGGGTAACTATGGCTACACCTTC.

This clonotype was counted many times. This sequence joins TRBV24-1 and TRBJ2-1; either TRBD1 or TRBD2 may fit D (7 bases each). V lost 6 bases to trimming and J lost 6 bases, with 14 bases between them. The CDR3 runs to 14 residues. Per germline, CDR1 KGHDR and CDR2 SFDVKD. Here the CDR3 DNA reads TGTGCCACCAGTAACCCAGGGGGGGGCAATGAGCAGTTCTTC. Its translation is CATSNPGGGNEQFF.

The chain recombines TRBV30 with TRBJ2-4; 12 bases line up with TRBD1. This CDR3 comprises 18 residues. The V gene's germline CDR1 is GTSNPN and CDR2 SVGIG (reference sequence). Germline trimming cut 0 bases from V and 7 bases from J; bases unmatched to any gene: 13. Here the CDR3 reads CAWSVRGTGGGRLNIQYF. As DNA, the CDR3 is TGTGCCTGGAGTGTACGCGGGACAGGGGGCGGGCGTCTTAACATTCAGTACTTC.

About this clonotype: A much larger clone lies a single base off, so this may be a read error. CDR3 loop: CASSQVYRGAGGNQPQHF. Written as DNA, the CDR3 is TGCGCCAGCAGCCAAGTTTACAGGGGGGCGGGTGGCAATCAGCCCCAGCATTTT. The genes are TRBV4-1 and TRBJ1-5, with 8 bases aligning to TRBD1. Germline values: CDR1 MGHRA, CDR2 YSYEKL. With V trimmed by 1 base and J by 2 bases, 10 bases remained unmatched. The CDR3 extends over 18 amino acids.

This clonotype was recorded many times. This sequence joins TRBV18 and TRBJ1-1; D possibly corresponds to TRBD1 (6 bases). The CDR3 covers 12 residues. The germline V gene has CDR1 KGHSH and CDR2 LQKENI. Trimming removed 8 bases from V and 7 bases from J, with 14 bases in between. CDR3 region: CASQITGSEAFF. The CDR3 bases are TGTGCCAGCCAGATAACAGGGAGTGAAGCTTTCTTT.

This clonotype was observed many times. This chain connects TRBV5-1 to TRBJ2-7; 10 bases agree with TRBD2. With 4 bases clipped from V and 5 bases from J, the junction kept 15 bases outside the gene matches. CDR3 length: 17 residues. Looked up from germline, CDR1 is SGHRS and CDR2 is YFSETQ. The CDR3 region has the DNA TGCGCCAGCAGCCCTAGGGGGTCCGGGACTAGCGTACACGAGCAGTACTTC. Translation: CASSPRGSGTSVHEQYF. Drawing the rest from reference TRBV5-1 and TRBJ2-7, the complete variable domain is KAGVTQTPRYLIKTRGQQVTLSCSPISGHRSVSWYQQTPGQGLQFLFEYFSETQRNKGNFPGRFSGRQFSNSRSEMNVSTLELGDSALYLCASSPRGSGTSVHEQYFGPGTRLTVT.

The V call is TRBV6-1, the J call TRBJ2-7, with 7 bases lining up with TRBD1. Germline V gene data show CDR1 as MNHNS and CDR2 as SASEGT. CDR3 length: 15 residues. V shed 3 bases and J 1 base; nucleotides not matched to a gene: 6. The CDR3 DNA reads as TGTGCCAGCAGTGACTTTTCGACAGGGTCCTACGAGCAGTACTTC. Translating gives CASSDFSTGSYEQYF.

This clonotype was recorded many times. The chain uses TRBV12-3 or TRBV12-4 and TRBJ2-2; 7 bases line up with TRBD2. The CDR3 is 14 amino acids. With V trimmed by 8 bases and J by 1 base, 4 bases remained unmatched. The CDR3 DNA sequence: TGTGCCAGCGGCCGGGAGGAGAACACCGGGGAGCTGTTTTTT. Translated, it gives CASGREENTGELFF.

The chain recombines TRBV28 with TRBJ2-2; D is perhaps TRBD2 (6 bases). The germline CDR1 and CDR2 sequences are MDHEN and SYDVKM. Deletions cut 3 bases from V and 4 bases from J, with 15 bases between. This CDR3 is 16 amino acids long. DNA of the CDR3: TGTGCCAGCAGTTTTCCCATACGGGAGCGCACCGGGGAGCTGTTTTTT. Translated, it gives CASSFPIRERTGELFF.

This clonotype was detected many times. The rearrangement joins TRBV12-3 or TRBV12-4 to TRBJ1-5; D remains unclear. This CDR3 spans 12 amino acids. Trimming stripped 6 bases from V and 13 bases from J, with 16 bases between. CDR3 in amino acids: CASRAGLAGQHF. In nucleotides, the CDR3 is TGTGCCAGCAGAGCCGGACTCGCTGGACAGCATTTT.

This clonotype was seen a handful of times. J is TRBJ1-1 and V is TRBV4-1; D uncertain. Trimming removed 1 base at V and 1 base at J, with 7 bases between. CDR3 size: 14 residues. Germline values: CDR1 MGHRA, CDR2 YSYEKL. The CDR3 DNA is TGCGCCAGCAGCCAAGGCCCAGGGAACACTGAAGCTTTCTTT. This sequence encodes CASSQGPGNTEAFF.

This clonotype was counted only a few times. This chain connects TRBV6-1 to TRBJ2-7; the D gene could be TRBD1 or TRBD2 (5 bases each). Germline V CDR1 and CDR2: MNHNS, SASEGT. The CDR3 totals 13 residues. With 6 bases removed from V and 2 bases from J, the gap between germline ends came to 11 bases. For the CDR3, the DNA is TGTGCCAGCAGAGGGGAGAGCACCTACGAGCAGTACTTC. Translated: CASRGESTYEQYF.

This clonotype has a count of ten or more. V usage is TRBV7-3 and J usage is TRBJ2-6, with a possible D match to TRBD1 (5 bases). In germline, CDR1 is SGHTA, CDR2 FQGTGA. V shed 1 base and J shed 2 bases, with 12 bases lying between them. This CDR3 has 17 residues. CDR3 nucleotides: TGTGCCAGCAGCTTAATGTCCGGCAGGGCTGGGGCCAACGTCCTGACTTTC. Protein product: CASSLMSGRAGANVLTF. The complete variable domain, with remaining parts taken from reference TRBV7-3 and TRBJ2-6, reads GAGVSQTPSNKVTEKGKYVELRCDPISGHTALYWYRQSLGQGPEFLIYFQGTGAADDSGLPNDRFFAVRPEGSVSTLKIQRTERGDSAVYLCASSLMSGRAGANVLTFGAGSRLTVL.

This clonotype turned up a few times. The rearrangement joins TRBV12-3 or TRBV12-4 to TRBJ2-1, with 8 bases aligning to TRBD2. The CDR3 length is 11 residues. The junction had 6 bases not matched to a gene; V was cut back by 5 bases and J by 15 bases. The CDR3 spells CASSRTSPSFF. CDR3 coding DNA: TGTGCCAGCAGTAGGACTAGCCCGTCGTTCTTC.

This clonotype was detected ten times or more. The rearrangement uses TRBV15 and TRBJ2-7; D is unresolved. Trimming removed 0 bases from V and 3 bases from J, with 9 bases in between. The CDR3 runs 14 residues. CDR1 and CDR2 (germline): LNHNV, YYDKDF (reference sequence). Here the CDR3 DNA reads TGTGCCACCAGCAGAGATAATGGGTACTACGAGCAGTACTTC. Protein sequence: CATSRDNGYYEQYF.

The chain uses TRBV6-1 and TRBJ2-4, with 7 nucleotides matching TRBD1. Germline CDR1 MNHNS, CDR2 SASEGT. CDR3 length equals 16 residues. The trim removed 5 bases at V and 7 bases at J, leaving 14 bases unmatched. The CDR3 DNA reads TGTGCCAGCAGTCGCCACAGGGGAAGTTCTATGAACATTCAGTACTTC. Its translation: CASSRHRGSSMNIQYF.

Of note for this clonotype: This may be a read error: a much more frequent sequence differs by one nucleotide. The V call is TRBV5-1, the J call TRBJ1-1; the D gene is possibly TRBD1 (5 bases). The V gene's germline CDR1 is SGHRS and CDR2 YFSETQ. V was shortened by 2 bases and J by 4 bases, with 9 bases between the two germline ends. CDR3 length equals 13 residues. The CDR3 DNA follows: TGCGCCAGCAGCTTTCGGGGGACCACTGAAGCTTTCTTT. Encoded protein: CASSFRGTTEAFF. Based on the CDR3 plus reference TRBV5-1 and TRBJ1-1, the full variable domain is KAGVTQTPRYLIKTRGQQVTLSCSPISGHRSVSWYQQTPGQGLQFLFEYFSETQRNKGNFPGRFSGRQFSNSRSEMNVSTLELGDSALYLCASSFRGTTEAFFGQGTRLTVV.

The gene calls are TRBV5-1 and TRBJ2-5; 15 positions match TRBD2. V lost 4 bases, J lost 5 bases, and 9 bases stayed unmatched. Germline V CDR1 and CDR2: SGHRS, YFSETQ. This CDR3 has 17 amino acids. The chain's CDR3 is CASSPGVGTSGRETQYF. The CDR3 region has the DNA TGCGCCAGCAGCCCCGGAGTCGGGACTAGCGGGAGGGAGACCCAGTACTTC.